Below, 20 T cell receptor beta chains from the same sample are listed, as sequenced in a study of cytomegalovirus exposure and HLA in healthy donors. Primers for the PCR totalled 60 Vbeta and 13 Jbeta. The data were produced by immunoSEQ multiplex PCR, yet TCRdb's version contains in-frame clones alone and is incomplete. The table lists a few hundred thousand clones, 60% to 80% of them singletons. Sequencing input: PBMCs. These receptors all stem from a woman in her twenties or thirties in good health and CMV-seronegative.

The J gene is TRBJ2-5, the V gene TRBV27; TRBD2 matches at 12 bases. The CDR3 has 17 residues. Trimming cost V 0 bases and J 10 bases; bases outside gene matches: 12. Looked up from germline, CDR1 is MNHEY and CDR2 is SMNVEV (reference sequence). CDR3 nucleotides: TGTGCCAGCAGTTTATCACGAGGCCTAGCGGGAGGGAGCAACCAGTACTTC. It specifies CASSLSRGLAGGSNQYF.

This clone was seen once. The rearrangement uses TRBV5-4 and TRBJ2-1, with 12 positions matching TRBD2. CDR3 length: 13 residues. The germline V gene encodes CDR1 SGHNT and CDR2 YYREEE (reference sequence). Trimming at V came to 0 bases and at J to 15 bases, leaving 4 bases not matched to a gene. CDR3 sequence: CASSLEPSGGAFF. In DNA form, the CDR3 reads TGTGCCAGCAGCTTGGAGCCTAGCGGGGGGGCGTTCTTC.

The chain links TRBV7-3 to TRBJ1-1; D is ambiguous. The length of the CDR3 is 14 residues. V was trimmed by 4 bases and J by 1 base, leaving 10 bases between them. Germline V gene data show CDR1 as SGHTA and CDR2 as FQGTGA. CDR3 loop: CASSSDGGNTEAFF. As DNA, the CDR3 is TGTGCCAGCAGCTCGGACGGAGGGAACACTGAAGCTTTCTTT.

The rearrangement links TRBV7-9 to TRBJ1-2, with TRBD1 matching over 8 bases. Germline lookup yields CDR1 SEHNR and CDR2 FQNEAQ (reference sequence). The V gene end was trimmed by 0 bases and the J gene end by 8 bases; junction bases not matched to a gene: 11. This CDR3 region has 16 residues. CDR3 protein: CASSLADGGQEVGYTF. In DNA, the CDR3 is TGTGCCAGCAGCTTAGCAGACGGGGGACAGGAGGTGGGCTACACCTTC.

The rearrangement links TRBV5-4 to TRBJ2-2; perhaps TRBD2 as D (6 bases). From germline, CDR1 is SGHNT and CDR2 YYREEE (reference sequence). There are 17 residues in the CDR3. The V end lost 1 base, the J end lost 4 bases, and 17 bases lay between the germline ends. CDR3: CASSLMWTPEGTGELFF. CDR3 nucleotide sequence: TGTGCCAGCAGCTTGATGTGGACCCCGGAGGGCACCGGGGAGCTGTTTTTT.

J is TRBJ2-2 and V is TRBV30, with TRBD2 as a possible D gene (7 bases). The CDR3 is 15 amino acids. CDR1 is GTSNPN and CDR2 is SVGIG in the germline V gene (reference sequence). Trimming removed 1 base at V and 2 bases at J, with 11 bases between. CDR3 residues: CAWSGRGLNTGELFF. DNA of the CDR3: TGTGCCTGGAGTGGGCGGGGGCTTAACACCGGGGAGCTGTTTTTT. Full variable domain (outside the CDR3, taken from reference TRBV30 and TRBJ2-2): SQTIHQWPATLVQPVGSPLSLECTVEGTSNPNLYWYRQAAGRGLQLLFYSVGIGQISSEVPQNLSASRPQDRQFILSSKKLLLSDSGFYLCAWSGRGLNTGELFFGEGSRLTVL.

The rearrangement joins TRBV5-4 to TRBJ2-1; tentatively, D is TRBD1 (6 bases). Germline-derived CDR1 and CDR2 are SGHNT and YYREEE (reference sequence). V was clipped by 4 bases and J by 6 bases, with 20 bases between them. This CDR3 comprises 16 residues. DNA for the CDR3: TGTGCCAGCAGCCCACCACAGGGATGGGGCGCCAATGAGCAGTTCTTC. Its protein is CASSPPQGWGANEQFF.

As for this clone: Sequence at one end of the junction differs from germline and may be a read error. The genes are TRBV6-1 and TRBJ1-5, with no clear D. This CDR3 is 14 amino acids long. The germline V gene encodes CDR1 MNHNS and CDR2 SASEGT. Here the CDR3 reads CASREASDRQPQHF. The CDR3 region has the DNA TGTGCCAGCAGGGAAGCCAGCGATAGGCAGCCCCAGCATTTT.

The rearrangement links TRBV7-6 to TRBJ2-6, with 7 bases matching TRBD1. CDR1 and CDR2 (germline): SGHVS, FNYEAQ. This CDR3 comprises 17 residues. V lost 2 bases to trimming and J lost 2 bases; unmatched junction nucleotides: 6. CDR3 nucleotide sequence: TGTGCCAGCAGCTTACTTAAAACAGGGGCTGGGGCCAACGTCCTGACTTTC. This sequence encodes CASSLLKTGAGANVLTF. The variable domain in full, with the rest retrieved from reference TRBV7-6 and TRBJ2-6, is GAGVSQSPRYKVTKRGQDVALRCDPISGHVSLYWYRQALGQGPEFLTYFNYEAQQDKSGLPNDRFSAERPEGSISTLTIQRTEQRDSAMYRCASSLLKTGAGANVLTFGAGSRLTVL.

This sequence joins TRBV2 and TRBJ1-6; D gene ambiguous. Trimming pared 4 bases from V and 6 bases from J, leaving 16 bases between. CDR1 and CDR2 (germline): SNHLY, FYNNEI. The CDR3 spans 16 residues. CDR3 in amino acids: CASSGSSGLGNSPLHF. The CDR3 nucleotides are TGTGCCAGCAGTGGTTCGTCGGGGTTAGGTAATTCACCCCTCCACTTT.

With respect to this clone: The junction shows a germline mismatch at one end, possibly a read error. The gene calls are TRBV7-2 and TRBJ1-2; 7 bases match TRBD1. The CDR3 covers 15 residues. Germline V lookup: CDR1 SGHTA, CDR2 FQGNSA. CDR3 coding DNA: TGTGCCAGCAGCCTACAGGGGCCCCCGGTCTATGGCTACCCCTTC. This translates into CASSLQGPPVYGYPF.

V is TRBV27 and J is TRBJ2-1, with 8 bases aligning to TRBD1. The CDR3 loop spans 16 amino acids. Germline CDR1 reads MNHEY; CDR2 reads SMNVEV (reference sequence). Trimming cost V 5 bases and J 8 bases; bases outside gene matches: 14. The CDR3 DNA follows: TGTGCCAGCAGTCAAATACGACAGGGGTCGGTACATGAGCAGTTCTTC. Translated, it gives CASSQIRQGSVHEQFF.

The rearrangement joins TRBV29-1 to TRBJ1-1, with TRBD1 identical over 9 bases. The CDR3 is 14 residues long. Germline-derived CDR1 and CDR2 are SQVTM and ANQGSEA. After removal of 6 bases from V and 8 bases from J, the junction contained 13 bases not matched to a gene. The chain's CDR3 is CSVVRTGGAGEAFF. The DNA for the CDR3 is TGCAGCGTCGTGCGAACAGGGGGCGCGGGAGAAGCTTTCTTT. The entire variable domain, with the rest obtained from reference TRBV29-1 and TRBJ1-1, is as follows: SAVISQKPSRDICQRGTSLTIQCQVDSQVTMMFWYRQQPGQSLTLIATANQGSEATYESGFVIDKFPISRPNLTFSTLTVSNMSPEDSSIYLCSVVRTGGAGEAFFGQGTRLTVV.

This chain joins TRBV14 and TRBJ1-1; D uncertain. The germline gives CDR1 SGHDN, CDR2 FVKESK. The CDR3 is 14 residues long. Trimming stripped 3 bases from V and 3 bases from J, with 11 bases between. The CDR3 nucleotides are TGTGCCAGCAGCCACAACCCCGGGGACACTGAAGCTTTCTTT. Protein: CASSHNPGDTEAFF. Full variable domain (remainder filled in from reference TRBV14 and TRBJ1-1): EAGVTQFPSHSVIEKGQTVTLRCDPISGHDNLYWYRRVMGKEIKFLLHFVKESKQDESGMPNNRFLAERTGGTYSTLKVQPAELEDSGVYFCASSHNPGDTEAFFGQGTRLTVV.

The chain carries TRBV5-8 and TRBJ1-1; 8 bases are a match to TRBD1. The CDR3 runs 15 residues. V gave up 4 bases and J gave up 7 bases; unmatched junction bases: 12. The germline CDR1 and CDR2 sequences are SGHTS and YDEGEE. The CDR3: CASSHDTGGLLEAFF. The CDR3 coding sequence is TGTGCCAGCAGCCATGATACAGGGGGACTCCTTGAAGCTTTCTTT.

The chain employs TRBV5-6 and TRBJ2-3; 8 bases are a match to TRBD2. J was trimmed by 2 bases and V by 3 bases; bases with no gene match: 11. The CDR3 spans 17 residues. CDR1 and CDR2 (germline): SGHDT, YYEEEE. The DNA of the CDR3 is TGTGCCAGCAGCTCGGTGGGACTAGAGGGATACACAGATACGCAGTATTTT. It codes for CASSSVGLEGYTDTQYF. The complete variable domain, with remaining parts taken from reference TRBV5-6 and TRBJ2-3, reads DAGVTQSPTHLIKTRGQQVTLRCSPKSGHDTVSWYQQALGQGPQFIFQYYEEEERQRGNFPDRFSGHQFPNYSSELNVNALLLGDSALYLCASSSVGLEGYTDTQYFGPGTRLTVL.

V is TRBV11-2 and J is TRBJ2-1; 10 nucleotides agree with TRBD2. This CDR3 contains 15 residues. Trimming at V came to 5 bases and at J to 2 bases, leaving 3 bases not matched to a gene. Germline V gene lookup returns CDR1 SGHAT and CDR2 FQNNGV. The CDR3 region has the DNA TGTGCCAGCAGCCTGCTAGCGGGGGCCTACAATGAGCAGTTCTTC. Its protein is CASSLLAGAYNEQFF.

This clone was picked up a small number of times. The chain recombines TRBV11-2 with TRBJ2-7; tentative D call: TRBD2 (6 bases). Between the trimmed V and J ends, which lost 7 bases and 0 bases, there was a span of 16 bases. There are 15 residues in the CDR3. Germline loops: CDR1 SGHAT, CDR2 FQNNGV. The CDR3 loop is CASTLGGGLSYEQYF. Written as DNA, the CDR3 is TGTGCCAGCACCCTCGGGGGAGGACTCTCCTACGAGCAGTACTTC.

DNA for the CDR3: TGTGCCAGCTCATTTTCAGGGGGCGACACTGAAGCTTTCTTT. Its translation is CASSFSGGDTEAFF. The rearrangement joins TRBV18 to TRBJ1-1; 8 nucleotides line up with TRBD1. Germline V gives CDR1 KGHSH, CDR2 LQKENI. J gave up 3 bases and V 5 bases, and 5 bases lay outside the gene matches. This CDR3 has 14 residues.

The chain joins TRBV7-9 to TRBJ1-6; maybe TRBD1 (6 bases). The CDR3 length is 12 residues. CDR1 and CDR2 from the germline V gene are SEHNR and FQNEAQ (reference sequence). V lost 4 bases, J lost 10 bases, and 8 bases lay in between. CDR3: CASSSRGSPLHF. CDR3 nucleotides: TGTGCCAGCAGCTCTAGGGGGTCACCCCTCCACTTT.